This entry concerns a single T cell receptor (beta chain). The target antigen is unknown. Treatment defined: around 19 received Ad26.COV2.S at low or high dose, single or two shots; several received placebo; per-sample allocation not given. Sampling happened 63 days after the first vaccine or placebo injection. Whoever gave the sample was an adult aged 18-55 years in Boston. The CDR3 has 12 residues. The V gene's germline CDR1 is MDHEN and CDR2 SYDVKM. Trimming removed 6 bases at V and 4 bases at J, with 10 bases between. Assay: immunoSEQ multiplex PCR; the TCRdb copy retains only in-frame clones and omits some. This sample has 380,000 or so clones, with approximately 90% found just once. These data originate in a study of Ad26.COV2.S vaccination and SARS-CoV-2 variants. Study-wide points: The TCR-based breadth and depth measures might underestimate overall T cell responses. Placebo and vaccine recipients had non-spike TCR breadth that was similar.

This TCR derives from a person aged 18-60 years who received the Ad26.COV2.S COVID-19 vaccine or a placebo. The sequencing here drew on peripheral blood, taken in a trial of Ad26.COV2.S vaccine versus placebo. V gene TRBV28 combines with J gene TRBJ2-7; the D gene is possibly TRBD2 (5 bases). CDR3 DNA sequence: TGTGCCAGCAGCCGAGGAGGTTACGAGCAGTACTTC. Amino acids: CASSRGGYEQYF.